The T cell receptor beta chain under discussion was sequenced for a study of blood T cell repertoires in COVID-19. The CDR3 consists of 14 residues. Germline V gene data show CDR1 as MNHEY and CDR2 as SMNVEV (reference sequence). V lost 3 bases to trimming and J lost 3 bases, with 9 bases between them. This clone showed up just once. The table came from immunoSEQ multiplex PCR; TCRdb's copy has only in-frame clones and leaves some out. The sample consists of 220,000 or so clones, about 86% of them appearing once. This receptor was identified in a woman aged 45 to 65 with COVID-19, enrolled during active disease. The gene calls are TRBV27 and TRBJ1-3; D is perhaps TRBD1 (5 bases). What was sequenced was peripheral blood. CDR3 loop: CASSFQGFGNTIYF. Written as DNA, the CDR3 is TGTGCCAGCAGTTTCCAGGGCTTTGGAAACACCATATATTTT.